The 14 T cell receptor beta chains below all came from one sample that was sequenced in a study of T-cell memory formation after mild COVID-19. TCRdb re-analysed the 5' RACE reads in MiXCR, keeping a single row per CDR3 protein. The sample consists of roughly 550,000 distinct CDR3 sequences, 20% of them appearing once. Sequenced: PBMCs or a T cell subset sorted from them (not recorded which). These receptors were collected from an adult woman who had mild COVID-19 (a few samples of this study predate the infection). Cell type and time point are not known.

Only a few counts were recorded for this clonotype. The chain uses TRBV24-1 and TRBJ2-3, with D possibly matching TRBD1 (5 bases). The CDR3 sequence is 12 residues long. With 6 bases removed from V and 4 bases from J, the gap between germline ends came to 7 bases. The germline gives CDR1 KGHDR, CDR2 SFDVKD. The CDR3 region has the DNA TGTGCCACCAGTACAGGATCAGATACGCAGTATTTT. Amino acids: CATSTGSDTQYF.

This clonotype was seen more than once but under ten times. This chain links TRBV5-5 with TRBJ1-5, with 11 bases that match TRBD1. CDR3 size: 16 residues. Germline V CDR1 and CDR2: SGHKS, YYEKEE (reference sequence). V gave up 4 bases and J gave up 6 bases; unmatched junction bases: 9. CDR3 nucleotides: TGTGCCAGCAGCCCCTGGGGGACAGGGGGAGGTCAGCCCCAGCATTTT. Translating gives CASSPWGTGGGQPQHF. Full variable domain (missing parts from reference TRBV5-5 and TRBJ1-5): DAGVTQSPTHLIKTRGQQVTLRCSPISGHKSVSWYQQVLGQGPQFIFQYYEKEERGRGNFPDRFSARQFPNYSSELNVNALLLGDSALYLCASSPWGTGGGQPQHFGDGTRLSIL.

This rearrangement joins TRBV4-3 to TRBJ2-7; 8 nucleotides match TRBD2. Losses at the gene ends were 3 bases for V and 2 bases for J; bases not matched to a gene: 9. Germline values: CDR1 LGHNA, CDR2 YSLEER. This CDR3 comprises 16 residues. Here the CDR3 DNA reads TGCGCCAGCAGCCAGGGGGCGGGAGGAGTTCCCTACGAGCAGTACTTC. Translated: CASSQGAGGVPYEQYF.

This clonotype was counted between two and nine times. This sequence joins TRBV4-1 and TRBJ2-1; TRBD1 aligns across 7 bases. The CDR3 sequence is 15 residues long. Germline V CDR1 and CDR2: MGHRA, YSYEKL. The V and J ends lost 5 bases and 7 bases, in that order; junction bases with no gene match: 11. CDR3 nucleotide sequence: TGCGCCAGCAGCTGGACCCCCGGGACAGATAATGAGCAGTTCTTC. Translated, it gives CASSWTPGTDNEQFF.

The J gene is TRBJ1-1, the V gene TRBV11-2; weak D call: TRBD1 (5 bases). V was clipped by 5 bases and J by 4 bases, with 14 bases between them. This CDR3 has 14 amino acids. Germline V CDR1 and CDR2: SGHAT, FQNNGV. CDR3 DNA: TGTGCCAGCAGCCTACCTACAGGCCCCACTGAAGCTTTCTTT. Residues: CASSLPTGPTEAFF.

The rearrangement uses TRBV2 and TRBJ1-1; no clear D. V was pared by 1 base and J by 2 bases, with 17 bases between. CDR1 is SNHLY and CDR2 is FYNNEI in the germline V gene. The CDR3 has 17 amino acids. CDR3 region: CASSEEFPGISNTEAFF. The CDR3 DNA is TGTGCCAGCAGTGAAGAATTCCCGGGGATTAGTAACACTGAAGCTTTCTTT. The full variable domain, its missing parts supplied by reference TRBV2 and TRBJ1-1, is EPEVTQTPSHQVTQMGQEVILRCVPISNHLYFYWYRQILGQKVEFLVSFYNNEISEKSEIFDDQFSVERPDGSNFTLKIRSTKLEDSAMYFCASSEEFPGISNTEAFFGQGTRLTVV.

This clonotype was seen a few times. This chain joins TRBV21-1 and TRBJ2-7. TRBV21-1 is shown as a pseudogene. The CDR3 runs 14 residues. CDR3 amino acids: CASSLPNTSYEQYF. The DNA of the CDR3 is TGTGCCAGCAGCCTTCCCAATACCTCCTACGAGCAGTACTTC.

V is TRBV27 and J is TRBJ1-2; D may be TRBD1 (5 bases). CDR1 MNHEY and CDR2 SMNVEV come from the germline V gene (reference sequence). Trimming left V 5 bases short and J 4 bases short, with 14 bases between. The CDR3 consists of 14 residues. The CDR3 region has the DNA TGTGCCAGCAGTGCCCGACAGAGCTCCTATGGCTACACCTTC. This encodes CASSARQSSYGYTF.

This clonotype was counted a few times. The CDR3 sequence is CSVVTGSTDTQYF. CDR3 coding DNA: TGCAGCGTTGTGACAGGGAGCACAGATACGCAGTATTTT. This rearrangement joins TRBV29-1 to TRBJ2-3; 7 bases fit TRBD1. Germline-derived CDR1 and CDR2 are SQVTM and ANQGSEA. Trimming took 4 bases from V and 0 from J; bases not matched to a gene: 1. This CDR3 has 13 amino acids.

This clonotype showed up just a few times. This chain joins TRBV3-1 and TRBJ1-1; D remains unclear. CDR3 length equals 14 residues. V was trimmed by 4 bases and J by 4 bases, leaving 13 bases between them. CDR1 is LGHDT, CDR2 YNNKEL, per germline (reference sequence). The CDR3 nucleotides read TGTGCCAGCAGCCTATTGGACCGGAGCACTGAAGCTTTCTTT. Its protein is CASSLLDRSTEAFF.

In this sample, this clonotype turned up a few times. The chain has TRBV7-8 and TRBJ2-3; D gene unclear. Germline CDR1 SGHVS, CDR2 FQNEAQ. This CDR3 spans 13 amino acids. Trimming shortened V by 7 bases and J by 2 bases, and 10 bases separated the two germline ends. The CDR3 loop is CASTDGSTDTQYF. The CDR3 DNA is TGTGCCAGCACTGACGGCTCCACAGATACGCAGTATTTT.

This clonotype appeared a few times. The chain is built from TRBV5-1 and TRBJ2-4; 7 bases are a match to TRBD1. The CDR3 loop spans 15 amino acids. Germline CDR1 is SGHRS and CDR2 is YFSETQ. V lost 4 bases and J lost 0; bases outside the gene matches: 4. In nucleotides, the CDR3 is TGCGCCAGCAGCCCGGACAGGCTAGCCAAAAACATTCAGTACTTC. This codes for CASSPDRLAKNIQYF.

This clonotype was seen only a few times. V and J are TRBV29-1 and TRBJ1-1; a weak D match, TRBD1 (5 bases). The CDR3 extends over 14 amino acids. V shed 4 bases and J shed 6 bases, with 18 bases lying between them. Germline V lookup: CDR1 SQVTM, CDR2 ANQGSEA. The CDR3 DNA is TGCAGCGTTGCAAACCCAGGGTTTGGGGCTGAAGCTTTCTTT. This codes for CSVANPGFGAEAFF.

This clonotype has only a few counts. The DNA of the CDR3 is TGTGCCAGCAGTGAAGGAGTGGGGGTTGAGAATGAGCAGTTCTTC. Translating gives CASSEGVGVENEQFF. This chain connects TRBV2 to TRBJ2-1; D may match TRBD1 or TRBD2 (5 bases each). Between the trimmed V and J ends, which lost 1 base and 7 bases, there was a span of 14 bases. The CDR3 is 15 amino acids. Germline V gene lookup returns CDR1 SNHLY and CDR2 FYNNEI.